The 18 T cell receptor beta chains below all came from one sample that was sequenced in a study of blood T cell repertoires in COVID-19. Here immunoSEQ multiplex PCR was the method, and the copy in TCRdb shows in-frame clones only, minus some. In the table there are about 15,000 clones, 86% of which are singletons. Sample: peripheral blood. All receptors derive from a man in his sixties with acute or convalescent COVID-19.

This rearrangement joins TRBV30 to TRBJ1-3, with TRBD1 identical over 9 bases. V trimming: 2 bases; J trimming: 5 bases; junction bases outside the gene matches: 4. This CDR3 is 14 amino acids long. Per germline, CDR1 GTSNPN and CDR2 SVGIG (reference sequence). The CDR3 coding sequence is TGTGCCTGGAGTCCGGGACAGGGCAGAAACACCATATATTTT. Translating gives CAWSPGQGRNTIYF.

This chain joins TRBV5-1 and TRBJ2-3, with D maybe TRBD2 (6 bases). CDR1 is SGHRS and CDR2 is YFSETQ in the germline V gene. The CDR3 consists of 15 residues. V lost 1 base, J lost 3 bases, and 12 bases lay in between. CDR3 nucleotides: TGCGCCAGCAGCTTGTTACGGGGGTGGACAGATACGCAGTATTTT. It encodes CASSLLRGWTDTQYF.

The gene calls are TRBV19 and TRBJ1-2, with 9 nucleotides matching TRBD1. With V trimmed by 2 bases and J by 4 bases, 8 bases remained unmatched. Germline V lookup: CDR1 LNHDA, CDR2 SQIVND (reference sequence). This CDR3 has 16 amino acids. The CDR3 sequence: CASSIQTGGASYGYTF. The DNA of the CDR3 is TGTGCCAGTAGTATACAAACAGGGGGCGCTTCCTATGGCTACACCTTC.

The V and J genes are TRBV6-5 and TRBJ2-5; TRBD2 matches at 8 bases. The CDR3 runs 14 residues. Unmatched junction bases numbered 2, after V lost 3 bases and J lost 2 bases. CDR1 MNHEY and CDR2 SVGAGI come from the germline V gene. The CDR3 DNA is TGTGCCAGCAGTTATGGCGGGAGGCAAGAGACCCAGTACTTC. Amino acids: CASSYGGRQETQYF.

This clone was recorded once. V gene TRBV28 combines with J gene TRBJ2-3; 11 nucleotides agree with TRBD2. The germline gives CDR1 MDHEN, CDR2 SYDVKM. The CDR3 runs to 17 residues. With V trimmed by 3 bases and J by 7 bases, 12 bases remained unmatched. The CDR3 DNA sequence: TGTGCCAGCAGTTTGCCTAGCGGGGGGCCCAGATTTAATACGCAGTATTTT. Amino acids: CASSLPSGGPRFNTQYF. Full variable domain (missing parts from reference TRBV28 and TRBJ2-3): DVKVTQSSRYLVKRTGEKVFLECVQDMDHENMFWYRQDPGLGLRLIYFSYDVKMKEKGDIPEGYSVSREKKERFSLILESASTNQTSMYLCASSLPSGGPRFNTQYFGPGTRLTVL.

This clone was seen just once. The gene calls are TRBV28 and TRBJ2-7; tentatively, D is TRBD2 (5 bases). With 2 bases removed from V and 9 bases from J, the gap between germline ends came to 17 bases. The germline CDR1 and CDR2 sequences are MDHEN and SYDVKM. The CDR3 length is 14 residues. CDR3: CASSLPLARQGQYF. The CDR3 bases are TGTGCCAGCAGTTTACCTCTAGCCAGGCAAGGGCAGTACTTC.

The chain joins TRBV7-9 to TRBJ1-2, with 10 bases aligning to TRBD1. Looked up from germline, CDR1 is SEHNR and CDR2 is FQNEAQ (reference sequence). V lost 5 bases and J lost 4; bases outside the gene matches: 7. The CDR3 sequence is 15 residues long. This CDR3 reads CASSHRTGGIYGYTF. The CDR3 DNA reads TGTGCCAGCAGCCATAGGACAGGGGGTATCTATGGCTACACCTTC.

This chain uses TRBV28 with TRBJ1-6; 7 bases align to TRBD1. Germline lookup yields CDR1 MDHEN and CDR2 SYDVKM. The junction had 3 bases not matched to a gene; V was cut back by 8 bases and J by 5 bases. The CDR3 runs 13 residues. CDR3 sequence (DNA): TGTGCCAGCGGGGGACAGAATAATTCACCCCTCCACTTT. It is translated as CASGGQNNSPLHF.

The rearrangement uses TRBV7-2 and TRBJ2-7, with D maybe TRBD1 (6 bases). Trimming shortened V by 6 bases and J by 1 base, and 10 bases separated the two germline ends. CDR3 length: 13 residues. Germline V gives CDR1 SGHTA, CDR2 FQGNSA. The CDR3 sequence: CASRPTGSYEQYF. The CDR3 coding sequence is TGTGCCAGCAGGCCAACAGGGTCCTACGAGCAGTACTTC.

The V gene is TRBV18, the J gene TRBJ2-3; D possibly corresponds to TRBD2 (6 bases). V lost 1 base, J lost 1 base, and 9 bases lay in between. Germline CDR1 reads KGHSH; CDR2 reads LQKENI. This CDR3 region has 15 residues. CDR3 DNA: TGTGCCAGCTCACCACGGACTACGCGCACAGATACGCAGTATTTT. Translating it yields CASSPRTTRTDTQYF.

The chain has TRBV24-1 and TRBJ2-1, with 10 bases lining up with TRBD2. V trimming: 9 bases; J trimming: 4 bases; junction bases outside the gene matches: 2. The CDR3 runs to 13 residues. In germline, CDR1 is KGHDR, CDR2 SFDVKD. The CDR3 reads CATGLAEYNEQFF. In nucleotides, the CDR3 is TGTGCCACCGGACTAGCGGAGTACAATGAGCAGTTCTTC.

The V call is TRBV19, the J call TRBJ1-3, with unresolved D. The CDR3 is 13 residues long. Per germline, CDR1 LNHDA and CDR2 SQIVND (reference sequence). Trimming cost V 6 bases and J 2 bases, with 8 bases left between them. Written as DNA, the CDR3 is TGTGCCAGTAGCGGAGAGCCTGGAAACACCATATATTTT. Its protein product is CASSGEPGNTIYF.

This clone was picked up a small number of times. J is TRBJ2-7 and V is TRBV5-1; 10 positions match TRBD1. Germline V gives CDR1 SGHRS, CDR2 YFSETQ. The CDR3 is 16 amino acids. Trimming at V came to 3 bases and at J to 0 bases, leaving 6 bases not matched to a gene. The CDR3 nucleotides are TGCGCCAGCAGCTGGACAGGGGGATTGAGCTCCTACGAGCAGTACTTC. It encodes CASSWTGGLSSYEQYF.

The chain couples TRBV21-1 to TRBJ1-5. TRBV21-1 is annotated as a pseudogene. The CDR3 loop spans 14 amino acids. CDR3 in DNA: TGTGCCAGCAGCAAAGTTGGGGGGGACCAGCCCCAGCATTTT. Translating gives CASSKVGGDQPQHF.

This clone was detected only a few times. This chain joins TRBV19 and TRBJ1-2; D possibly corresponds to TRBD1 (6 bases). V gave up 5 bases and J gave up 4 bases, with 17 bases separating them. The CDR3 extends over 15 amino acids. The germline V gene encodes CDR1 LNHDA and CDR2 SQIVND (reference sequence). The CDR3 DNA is TGTGCCAGTAGTGTGGGACAACAGGTTGGCTATGGCTACACCTTC. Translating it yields CASSVGQQVGYGYTF.

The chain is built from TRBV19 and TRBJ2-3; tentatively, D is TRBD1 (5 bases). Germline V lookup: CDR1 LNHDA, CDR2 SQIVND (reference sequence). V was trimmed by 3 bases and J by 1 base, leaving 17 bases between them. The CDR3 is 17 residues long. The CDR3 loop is CASSIAGPDIGTDTQYF. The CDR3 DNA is TGTGCCAGTAGTATCGCTGGTCCGGACATAGGCACAGATACGCAGTATTTT.

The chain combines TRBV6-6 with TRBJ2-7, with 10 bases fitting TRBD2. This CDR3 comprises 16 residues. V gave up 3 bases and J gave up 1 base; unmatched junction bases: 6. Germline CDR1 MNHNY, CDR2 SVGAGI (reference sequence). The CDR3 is CASSYSSGRGSYEQYF. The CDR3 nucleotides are TGTGCCAGCAGTTATTCTAGCGGGAGAGGTTCCTACGAGCAGTACTTC.

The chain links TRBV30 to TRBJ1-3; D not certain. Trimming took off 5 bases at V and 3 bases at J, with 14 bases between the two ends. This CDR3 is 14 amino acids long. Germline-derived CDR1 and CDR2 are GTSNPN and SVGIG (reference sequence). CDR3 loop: CAWQRGGGGNTIYF. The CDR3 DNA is TGTGCCTGGCAGCGGGGAGGAGGTGGAAACACCATATATTTT.